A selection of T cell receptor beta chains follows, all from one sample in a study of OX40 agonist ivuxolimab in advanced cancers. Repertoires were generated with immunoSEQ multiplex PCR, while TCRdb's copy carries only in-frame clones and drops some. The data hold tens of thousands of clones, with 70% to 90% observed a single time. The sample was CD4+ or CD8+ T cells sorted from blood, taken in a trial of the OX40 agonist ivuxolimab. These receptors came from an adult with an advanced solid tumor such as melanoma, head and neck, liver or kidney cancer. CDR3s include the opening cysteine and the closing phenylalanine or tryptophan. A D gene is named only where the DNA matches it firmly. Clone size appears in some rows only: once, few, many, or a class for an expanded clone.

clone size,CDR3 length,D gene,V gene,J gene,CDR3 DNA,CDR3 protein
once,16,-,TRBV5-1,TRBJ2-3,TGCGCCAGCAGCTTGATGGGTCAGGGGGGTTTGGATACGCAGTATTTT,CASSLMGQGGLDTQYF
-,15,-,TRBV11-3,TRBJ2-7,TGTGCCAGCAGCTTACCTCCCGGGGGCGAGTACGAGCAGTACTTC,CASSLPPGGEYEQYF
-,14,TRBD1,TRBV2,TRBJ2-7,TGTGCCAGCAACGAACAGGGGCGTTATTACGAGCAGTACTTC,CASNEQGRYYEQYF
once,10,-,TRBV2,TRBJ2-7,TGTGCCAGCAGAGGCGACGAGCAGTACTTC,CASRGDEQYF
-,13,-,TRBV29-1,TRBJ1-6,TGCAGCGTTGCCCCAGGGGCTGGTTCACCCCTCCACTTT,CSVAPGAGSPLHF
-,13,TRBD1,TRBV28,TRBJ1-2,TGTGCCAGCAGTTTAGGGACAGGGTTTGGCTACACCTTC,CASSLGTGFGYTF
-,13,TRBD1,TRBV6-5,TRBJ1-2,TGTGCCAGCAGTAGTGCGACAGGGGATGGCTACACCTTC,CASSSATGDGYTF
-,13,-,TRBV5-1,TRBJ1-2,TGCGCCAGCAGCTGGGAGAGGTTCTATGGCTACACCTTC,CASSWERFYGYTF
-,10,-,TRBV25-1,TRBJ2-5,TGTGCCAGCTCCAGGGAGACCCAGTACTTC,CASSRETQYF
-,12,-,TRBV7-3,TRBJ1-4,TGTGCCACCCGGGGCCGGGAGGAAAAACTGTTTTTT,CATRGREEKLFF
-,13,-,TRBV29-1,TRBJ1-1,TGCAGCGCCTCGAGCGGGGTGAACACTGAAGCTTTCTTT,CSASSGVNTEAFF
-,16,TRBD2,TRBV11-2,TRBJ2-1,TGTGCCAGCAGCTTAAGGCGGGAGCCGGCCTACAATGAGCAGTTCTTC,CASSLRREPAYNEQFF
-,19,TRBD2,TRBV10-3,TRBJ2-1,TGTGCCATCAGTGGGCCGGGGACTAGCCTCCTAGCGGCGTACAATGAGCAGTTCTTC,CAISGPGTSLLAAYNEQFF
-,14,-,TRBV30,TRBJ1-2,TGTGCCTGGAGTGTAAATGGTGGGGACGTTGGCTACACCTTC,CAWSVNGGDVGYTF
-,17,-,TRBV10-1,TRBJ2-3,TGCGCCAGCAGTGAGGCGCGAGCGGTTTCTTTCACAGATACGCAGTATTTT,CASSEARAVSFTDTQYF
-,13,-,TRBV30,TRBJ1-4,TGTGCCTGGAGTGTGTGGGGTGGTGAAAAACTGTTTTTT,CAWSVWGGEKLFF
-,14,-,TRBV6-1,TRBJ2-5,TGTGCCAGCAGTGCTAACCCCCTCGGAGAGACCCAGTACTTC,CASSANPLGETQYF
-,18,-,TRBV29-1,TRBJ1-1,TGCAGCGTTACCCCGTTCCCGGGAGGACCCTCCATGAACACTGAAGCTTTCTTT,CSVTPFPGGPSMNTEAFF
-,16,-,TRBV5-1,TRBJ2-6,TGCGCCAGCAGCTTGCAGGCGGCATCTGGGGCCAACGTCCTGACTTTC,CASSLQAASGANVLTF
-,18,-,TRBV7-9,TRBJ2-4,TGTGCCAGCAGCCCCCGACCCGGGACTCGGCTAGCCAAAAACATTCAGTACTTC,CASSPRPGTRLAKNIQYF
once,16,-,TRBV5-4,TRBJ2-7,TGTGCCAGCAGCTTGGGCGTGGGGGGGCCCACCTACGAGCAGTACTTC,CASSLGVGGPTYEQYF
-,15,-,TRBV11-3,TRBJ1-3,TGTGCCAGCAGCCGCGGACTGTTCTCTGGAAACACCATATATTTT,CASSRGLFSGNTIYF
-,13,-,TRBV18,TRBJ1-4,TGTGCCAGCTCGCAAATCCTTAATGAAAAACTGTTTTTT,CASSQILNEKLFF
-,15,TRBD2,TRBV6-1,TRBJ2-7,TGTGCCAGCAGTGAAGAGACTAGCGGGAGTTACGAGCAGTACTTC,CASSEETSGSYEQYF
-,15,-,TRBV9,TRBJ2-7,TGTGCCAGCAGCGTAGAGGGTAGCGCGCTTTACGAGCAGTACTTC,CASSVEGSALYEQYF
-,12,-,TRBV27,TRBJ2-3,TGTGCCAGCAGCGGACTCCGGGATACGCAGTATTTT,CASSGLRDTQYF
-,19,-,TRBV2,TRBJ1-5,TGTGCCAGCAATATGTTACCGGGCCAAGCTTTTGGGAGCAATCAGCCCCAGCATTTT,CASNMLPGQAFGSNQPQHF
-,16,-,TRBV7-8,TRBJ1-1,TGTGCCAGCAGCATAATGGGACGGCAAATCAACACTGAAGCTTTCTTT,CASSIMGRQINTEAFF
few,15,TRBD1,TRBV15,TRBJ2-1,TGTGCCACCAGCAGGGACAGGGGGGCAGTGAATGAGCAGTTCTTC,CATSRDRGAVNEQFF
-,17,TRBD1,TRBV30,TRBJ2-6,TGTGCCTGGCACAGGGGGGTGATGTTCTCTGGGGCCAACGTCCTGACTTTC,CAWHRGVMFSGANVLTF
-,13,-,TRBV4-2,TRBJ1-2,TGTGCCAGCAGCCGACAGGCGCTCTATGGCTACACCTTC,CASSRQALYGYTF
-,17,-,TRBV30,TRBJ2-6,TGTGCCTGGAGCGGGGACCTAGGGGCCTCTGGGGCCAACGTCCTGACTTTC,CAWSGDLGASGANVLTF
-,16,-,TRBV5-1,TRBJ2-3,TGCGCCAGCACTAATATGGGGAGTGGTACCACAGATACGCAGTATTTT,CASTNMGSGTTDTQYF
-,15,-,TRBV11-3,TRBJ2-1,TGTGCCAGCAGCCAAGGGGACGGGGCATACAATGAGCAGTTCTTC,CASSQGDGAYNEQFF
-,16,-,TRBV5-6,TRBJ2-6,TGTGCCACAACAGGGATAGGGGTATACGGGGCCAACGTCCTGACTTTC,CATTGIGVYGANVLTF
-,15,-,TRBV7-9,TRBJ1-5,TGTGCCAGCGGCTCGAGCAGGGTCCCGCAACAGCCCCAGCATTTT,CASGSSRVPQQPQHF
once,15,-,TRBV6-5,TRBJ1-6,TGTGCCAGCAGTTACGGGCAGGTCTATAATTCACCCCTCCACTTT,CASSYGQVYNSPLHF
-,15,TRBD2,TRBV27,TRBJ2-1,TGTGCCAGCAGGGCTTGGGGCGGGGGATACAATGAGCAGTTCTTC,CASRAWGGGYNEQFF
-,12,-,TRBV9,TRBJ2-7,TGTGCCAGCAGCGTTCAAGGGGAAGAGCAGTACTTC,CASSVQGEEQYF
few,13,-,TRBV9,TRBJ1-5,TGTGCCAGCAGCGTAGCTCTCGGTCAGCCCCAGCATTTT,CASSVALGQPQHF
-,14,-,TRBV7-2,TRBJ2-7,TGTGCCAGCAGCCACCAGTCGGGCTCCTACGAGCAGTACTTC,CASSHQSGSYEQYF
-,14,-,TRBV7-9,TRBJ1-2,TGTGCCAGCAGCTTAGCGCGGGGTAACTATGGCTACACCTTC,CASSLARGNYGYTF
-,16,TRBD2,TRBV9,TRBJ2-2,TGTGCCAGCAGCGTAGATGGGGGAGGGCCCAACGGGGAGCTGTTTTTT,CASSVDGGGPNGELFF
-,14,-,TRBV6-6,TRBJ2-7,TGTGCCAGCAGTTACCCCTCGTCCGACGACGGGAAGTACTTC,CASSYPSSDDGKYF
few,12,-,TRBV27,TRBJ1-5,TGTGCCAGCAGTGGATCTGGGCAGCCCCAGCATTTT,CASSGSGQPQHF
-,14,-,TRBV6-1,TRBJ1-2,TGTGCCAGCAGTGAACGTGTCTCCCCCTATGGCTACACCTTC,CASSERVSPYGYTF
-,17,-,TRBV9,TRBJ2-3,TGTGCCAGCAGCGCACACGCAAGGGACTCTTTCACAGATACGCAGTATTTT,CASSAHARDSFTDTQYF
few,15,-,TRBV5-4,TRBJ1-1,TGTGCCAGCAGCGGACCGGGACCCACGAACACTGAAGCTTTCTTT,CASSGPGPTNTEAFF
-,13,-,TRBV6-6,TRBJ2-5,TGTGCCAGCAGTTACCTTCAGGGGGAGACCCAGTACTTC,CASSYLQGETQYF
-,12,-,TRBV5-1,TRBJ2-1,TGCGCCAGCAGCCGATCCTACAATGAGCAGTTCTTC,CASSRSYNEQFF
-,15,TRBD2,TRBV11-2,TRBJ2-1,TGTGCCAGCAGCTTAGAGGGACTAGCGGCCAATGAGCAGTTCTTC,CASSLEGLAANEQFF
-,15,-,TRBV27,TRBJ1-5,TGTGCCAGCAGTCTATCGACAGCTAGCAATCAGCCCCAGCATTTT,CASSLSTASNQPQHF
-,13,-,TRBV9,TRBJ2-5,TGTGCCAGCAGCGGGGGTGTCGTCGAGACCCAGTACTTC,CASSGGVVETQYF
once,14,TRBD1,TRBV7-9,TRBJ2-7,TGTGCCAGCAGCAGTGTCAGGGGGTTTGGCGAGCAGTACTTC,CASSSVRGFGEQYF
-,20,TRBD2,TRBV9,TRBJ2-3,TGTGCCAGCAGCGGATCTCGACTAGCGGGGGCAATGGAGCACATTTTCACGCAGTATTTT,CASSGSRLAGAMEHIFTQYF
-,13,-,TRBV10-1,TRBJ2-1,TGCGCCAGTCCGTCGGCTGGATACAATGAGCAGTTCTTC,CASPSAGYNEQFF
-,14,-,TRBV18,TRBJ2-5,TGTGCCAGCTCACCCCAGGGGAAAGGGGAGACCCAGTACTTC,CASSPQGKGETQYF
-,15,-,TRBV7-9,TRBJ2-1,TGTGCCAGCAGCTTAGCGGGAAGTGGGCACAAAGAGCAGTTCTTC,CASSLAGSGHKEQFF
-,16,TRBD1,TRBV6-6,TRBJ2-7,TGTGCCAGCAGTTACCTGGGACAGGGGGGTATCCACGAGCAGTACTTC,CASSYLGQGGIHEQYF